This passage covers 5 T cell receptor beta chains from one sample sequenced in a study of T cells after yellow fever vaccination. In TCRdb, the 5' RACE reads were re-called with MiXCR into one record per CDR3 protein. Of tens of thousands of distinct CDR3 sequences in the sample, about 5.5% are singletons; the top ten hold 12%. This specimen consisted of PBMCs, either bulk or a sorted T-cell subset (CD4+, CD8+, memory, or dextramer-sorted; not recorded which), obtained 15 days after the yellow fever booster vaccination. These receptors were obtained from a man aged 25-40 years who received the YFV17D yellow fever vaccine.

This clonotype was counted at least ten times. V is TRBV12-3 or TRBV12-4 and J is TRBJ2-5; 7 positions match TRBD1. Trimming at V came to 6 bases and at J to 7 bases, leaving 11 bases not matched to a gene. This CDR3 is built from 14 residues. CDR3 amino acids: CASSPGQLKRTQYF. CDR3 nucleotide sequence: TGTGCCAGCAGCCCGGGACAGCTAAAGAGGACCCAGTACTTC.

This clonotype occurred many times. The J gene is TRBJ1-5, the V gene TRBV20-1, with TRBD1 matching 9 bases. Germline CDR1 DFQATT, CDR2 SNEGSKA (reference sequence). The V gene end was trimmed by 5 bases and the J gene end by 7 bases; junction bases not matched to a gene: 9. The CDR3 is made up of 14 amino acids. CDR3 DNA sequence: TGCAGTGCTCCGACAGGGGGTTTAAGCCAGCCCCAGCATTTT. It yields the protein CSAPTGGLSQPQHF.

This clonotype was counted ten times or more. The rearrangement links TRBV12-3 or TRBV12-4 to TRBJ2-1; maybe TRBD1 (5 bases). The CDR3 length is 13 residues. V was pared by 6 bases and J by 4 bases, with 10 bases between. The CDR3 loop is CASRVGVYNEQFF. Written as DNA, the CDR3 is TGTGCCAGCAGAGTAGGGGTTTACAATGAGCAGTTCTTC.

This clonotype was recorded many times. The genes are TRBV6-5 and TRBJ2-7; 7 bases map to TRBD2. The CDR3 contains 16 residues. Trimming cost V 4 bases and J 5 bases; bases outside gene matches: 14. CDR1 and CDR2 (germline): MNHEY, SVGAGI. This chain's CDR3 is CASSFSSGNGIDEQYF. CDR3 sequence (DNA): TGTGCCAGCAGTTTTTCAAGCGGGAATGGGATTGACGAGCAGTACTTC.

As regards this clonotype: One end of the junction is discordant with germline, which a read error may explain. The chain recombines TRBV14 with TRBJ2-7; 8 bases fit TRBD2. CDR3 size: 18 residues. CDR1 is SGHDN, CDR2 FVKESK, per germline. The CDR3 region is CASSEEGTSSLSSYEQYF. Written as DNA, the CDR3 is TGTGCCAGCAGCGAAGAGGGGACTAGTTCCCTCAGCTCCTACGAGCAGTACTTC.